This T cell receptor beta chain was identified during a study of blood T cell repertoires in COVID-19. The V gene's germline CDR1 is SEHNR and CDR2 FQNEAQ (reference sequence). CDR3 length: 15 amino acids. Trimming removed 5 bases from V and 6 bases from J; junction bases left unmatched: 7. How the authors handled the data: How many nucleated cells were present was estimated from reference gene primer amplification. The method was immunoSEQ multiplex PCR; TCRdb's version includes in-frame clones alone and lacks a portion of them. That table is the source of V, J and clone size, and D and trimming were worked out from the DNA. The data hold about 410,000 clones, with under 90% observed a single time.

The chain couples TRBV7-9 to TRBJ2-1, with 10 bases that match TRBD1. The TCR sequence derives from a woman in her twenties or thirties who had recovered from COVID-19. Sequencing was carried out using PBMCs or T cells enriched from blood (not recorded which). The CDR3 loop is CASSKRDRGGNEQFF. CDR3 bases: TGTGCCAGCAGCAAACGGGACAGGGGCGGCAATGAGCAGTTCTTC.